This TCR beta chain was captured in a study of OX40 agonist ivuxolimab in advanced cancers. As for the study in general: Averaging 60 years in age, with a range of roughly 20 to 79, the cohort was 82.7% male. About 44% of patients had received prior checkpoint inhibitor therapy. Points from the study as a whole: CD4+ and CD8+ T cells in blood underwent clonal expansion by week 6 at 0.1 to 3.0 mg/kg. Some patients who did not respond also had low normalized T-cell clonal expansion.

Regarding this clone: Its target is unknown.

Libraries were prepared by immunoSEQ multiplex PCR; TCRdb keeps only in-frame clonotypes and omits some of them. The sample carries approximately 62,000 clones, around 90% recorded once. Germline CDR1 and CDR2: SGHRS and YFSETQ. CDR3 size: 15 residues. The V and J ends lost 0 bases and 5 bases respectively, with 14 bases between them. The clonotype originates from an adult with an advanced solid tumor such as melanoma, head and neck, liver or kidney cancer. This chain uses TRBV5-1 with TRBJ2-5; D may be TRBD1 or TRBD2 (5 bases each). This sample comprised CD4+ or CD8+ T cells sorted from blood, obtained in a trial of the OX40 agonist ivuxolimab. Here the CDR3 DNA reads TGCGCCAGCAGCTTGGGAGAGGGGTTCGGTGAGACCCAGTACTTC. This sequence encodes CASSLGEGFGETQYF.